The 27 T cell receptor beta chains below were found in one sample sequenced in a study of blood T cell repertoires in COVID-19. The assay was immunoSEQ multiplex PCR, and TCRdb's table has in-frame clones only and misses some. The table includes roughly 140,000 clones, 76% detected once. Sequences were obtained from peripheral blood. The receptor set was obtained from a woman aged 80 or older with acute or convalescent COVID-19.

CDR3 loop: CASSLGASGDNEQFF. The CDR3 DNA follows: TGTGCCAGCAGCTTAGGAGCTAGCGGGGACAATGAGCAGTTCTTC. J is TRBJ2-1 and V is TRBV7-9; 9 nucleotides align to TRBD2. The CDR3 length is 15 residues. V shed 1 base and J 5 bases; nucleotides not matched to a gene: 3. CDR1 and CDR2 from the germline V gene are SEHNR and FQNEAQ (reference sequence). Drawing the rest from reference TRBV7-9 and TRBJ2-1, the complete variable domain is DTGVSQNPRHKITKRGQNVTFRCDPISEHNRLYWYRQTLGQGPEFLTYFQNEAQLEKSRLLSDRFSAERPKGSFSTLEIQRTEQGDSAMYLCASSLGASGDNEQFFGPGTRLTVL.

As concerns this clone: This sample includes further DNA sequences coding for the same CDR3. This chain connects TRBV19 to TRBJ2-5, with 7 bases identical to TRBD2. Trimming removed 3 bases from V and 5 bases from J; junction bases left unmatched: 6. From germline, CDR1 is LNHDA and CDR2 SQIVND (reference sequence). The CDR3 contains 14 residues. CDR3 DNA: TGTGCCAGTAGTATTGGGCCCGGGGGGGAGACCCAGTACTTC. Its protein is CASSIGPGGETQYF.

This clone has a single count. This sequence joins TRBV27 and TRBJ1-5, with 9 bases aligning to TRBD1. Germline V gene data show CDR1 as MNHEY and CDR2 as SMNVEV (reference sequence). This CDR3 comprises 14 residues. V lost 1 base to trimming and J lost 10 bases; unmatched junction nucleotides: 5. CDR3 nucleotide sequence: TGTGCCAGCAGTTTATTACAGGGGGCCCATCCCCAGCATTTT. Residues: CASSLLQGAHPQHF.

This clone was picked up a small number of times. The chain recombines TRBV5-5 with TRBJ2-3; 10 nucleotides agree with TRBD2. V lost 0 bases, J lost 4 bases, and 11 bases stayed unmatched. From germline, CDR1 is SGHKS and CDR2 YYEKEE (reference sequence). The CDR3 has 18 amino acids. This chain's CDR3 is CASSLGAGGITFSDTQYF. The CDR3 DNA reads as TGTGCCAGCAGCTTGGGAGCGGGGGGGATCACATTTTCAGATACGCAGTATTTT.

V gene TRBV9 combines with J gene TRBJ2-1; 10 nucleotides agree with TRBD2. CDR3 length: 17 residues. V dropped 1 base and J dropped 2; count of bases not matched to a gene: 6. Germline V CDR1 and CDR2: SGDLS, YYNGEE. This chain's CDR3 is CASSVRGLALPYNEQFF. The CDR3 nucleotides read TGTGCCAGCAGCGTAAGGGGACTAGCGCTTCCCTACAATGAGCAGTTCTTC. Complete variable domain (other parts from reference TRBV9 and TRBJ2-1): DSGVTQTPKHLITATGQRVTLRCSPRSGDLSVYWYQQSLDQGLQFLIQYYNGEERAKGNILERFSAQQFPDLHSELNLSSLELGDSALYFCASSVRGLALPYNEQFFGPGTRLTVL.

The rearrangement uses TRBV5-1 and TRBJ2-3, with D tentatively TRBD2 (5 bases). The CDR3 extends over 18 amino acids. Germline-derived CDR1 and CDR2 are SGHRS and YFSETQ. Between the trimmed V and J ends, which lost 1 base and 0 bases, there was a span of 18 bases. The CDR3 loop is CASSLFVSGVTSTDTQYF. CDR3 DNA sequence: TGCGCCAGCAGCTTGTTTGTCTCCGGGGTTACTAGCACAGATACGCAGTATTTT.

V is TRBV7-2 and J is TRBJ1-4, with 9 bases identical to TRBD1. Trimming at V came to 1 base and at J to 8 bases, leaving 8 bases not matched to a gene. The CDR3 is 16 amino acids. Germline assignment: CDR1 SGHTA and CDR2 FQGNSA. Written as DNA, the CDR3 is TGTGCCAGCAGCTTAGATTGGGACAGGGCCAAGGAAAAACTGTTTTTT. This translates into CASSLDWDRAKEKLFF.

The CDR3 reads CAWSVLYNGYTF. The CDR3 nucleotides read TGTGCCTGGAGTGTACTATACAATGGCTACACCTTC. This chain joins TRBV30 and TRBJ1-2; no reliable D call. The length of the CDR3 is 12 residues. Trimming cost V 0 bases and J 6 bases, with 8 bases left between them. Germline lookup yields CDR1 GTSNPN and CDR2 SVGIG (reference sequence).

The chain combines TRBV15 with TRBJ2-3, with D perhaps matching TRBD1 (5 bases). The CDR3 is made up of 16 amino acids. V gave up 0 bases and J gave up 2 bases, with 12 bases separating them. Germline V gene sequence: CDR1 LNHNV, CDR2 YYDKDF (reference sequence). CDR3 bases: TGTGCCACCAGCAGAGAGACAGCCACTAACACAGATACGCAGTATTTT. Translating gives CATSRETATNTDTQYF.

The rearrangement joins TRBV27 to TRBJ2-5; TRBD2 matches at 9 bases. The trim removed 5 bases at V and 4 bases at J, leaving 8 bases unmatched. The CDR3 totals 15 residues. Germline V gene sequence: CDR1 MNHEY, CDR2 SMNVEV (reference sequence). The DNA for the CDR3 is TGTGCCAGCAGTAGCAGCGGGGGGCGTGGAGAGACCCAGTACTTC. It translates to CASSSSGGRGETQYF.

There are a few counts of this clone. CDR3 sequence reads: CASGCPGDRWETQYF. CDR3 bases: TGCGCCAGCGGTTGCCCAGGGGATCGTTGGGAGACCCAGTACTTC. This chain uses TRBV5-1 with TRBJ2-5; maybe TRBD1 (6 bases). Trimming stripped 7 bases from V and 5 bases from J, with 21 bases between. The CDR3 extends over 15 amino acids. From germline, CDR1 is SGHRS and CDR2 YFSETQ.

A remark on this clone: One junction end does not reproduce the germline sequence, and a read error may be involved. The V gene is TRBV18, the J gene TRBJ1-2; perhaps TRBD1 as D (6 bases). Germline V gives CDR1 KGHSH, CDR2 LQKENI. The length of the CDR3 is 14 residues. The DNA of the CDR3 is TGTGCCAGCTCACCACCGGGGACGCGTACACAGGGAATCTTC. It translates to CASSPPGTRTQGIF.

The V and J genes are TRBV5-6 and TRBJ1-3, with TRBD1 identical over 9 bases. The CDR3 loop spans 15 amino acids. Germline CDR1 and CDR2: SGHDT and YYEEEE. V lost 3 bases to trimming and J lost 3 bases; unmatched junction nucleotides: 4. The CDR3 nucleotides are TGTGCCAGCAGCTGGGACAGGGAGGTTGGAAACACCATATATTTT. Amino acids: CASSWDREVGNTIYF.

The V gene is TRBV2, the J gene TRBJ2-1, with 13 positions matching TRBD2. V lost 7 bases and J lost 5; bases outside the gene matches: 11. This CDR3 has 17 residues. The V gene's germline CDR1 is SNHLY and CDR2 FYNNEI. DNA of the CDR3: TGTGCCAGCATTCCCGGACTAGCGGGAGACTGGGACAATGAGCAGTTCTTC. Its translation: CASIPGLAGDWDNEQFF.

The V gene is TRBV6-6, the J gene TRBJ1-1; D call uncertain. V dropped 7 bases and J dropped 5 bases, with 11 bases sitting between them. This CDR3 region has 12 residues. Germline CDR1 reads MNHNY; CDR2 reads SVGAGI (reference sequence). CDR3: CASTDAGTEAFF. The CDR3 region has the DNA TGTGCCAGCACCGACGCAGGTACTGAAGCTTTCTTT.

J is TRBJ1-2 and V is TRBV5-1, with 8 bases aligning to TRBD1. There are 12 residues in the CDR3. The trim removed 5 bases at V and 13 bases at J, leaving 10 bases unmatched. The germline V gene encodes CDR1 SGHRS and CDR2 YFSETQ. The CDR3 bases are TGCGCCAGCAGGACAGGGGAGATAGAATTCACCTTC. Protein product: CASRTGEIEFTF.

The V call is TRBV19, the J call TRBJ2-2; TRBD2 matches at 11 bases. The CDR3 length is 16 residues. The V segment lost 6 bases and the J segment 7 bases; nucleotides outside the gene matches: 10. The germline V gene has CDR1 LNHDA and CDR2 SQIVND (reference sequence). In DNA form, the CDR3 reads TGTGCCAGTAGGCCCGGGACTAGCGGAAGGATCGGGGAGCTGTTTTTT. This codes for CASRPGTSGRIGELFF.

This clone came up a few times. The chain recombines TRBV5-1 with TRBJ1-4; 12 bases are a match to TRBD1. Trimming removed 2 bases from V and 8 bases from J; junction bases left unmatched: 13. This CDR3 region has 18 residues. From germline, CDR1 is SGHRS and CDR2 YFSETQ. The CDR3: CASSLTGTGGGEREKLFF. The CDR3 nucleotides read TGCGCCAGCAGCTTAACCGGGACAGGGGGCGGAGAACGGGAAAAACTGTTTTTT.

The CDR3 protein is CASSYTGNRVNEQFF. The CDR3 DNA follows: TGTGCCAGCAGTTACACTGGTAACAGGGTCAATGAGCAGTTCTTC. The chain couples TRBV6-2 or TRBV6-3 to TRBJ2-1, with TRBD1 as a possible D gene (6 bases). V shed 2 bases and J shed 6 bases, with 14 bases lying between them. Germline V gene data show CDR1 as MNHEY and CDR2 as SVGEGT. This CDR3 has 15 amino acids.

This clone was picked up a small number of times. The genes are TRBV7-2 and TRBJ1-2; no firm D call. Deletions cut 1 base from V and 4 bases from J, with 10 bases between. The CDR3 spans 14 residues. From germline, CDR1 is SGHTA and CDR2 FQGNSA. The CDR3, as DNA: TGTGCCAGCAGCTTAGATCCGGGAAGCTATGGCTACACCTTC. Translating it yields CASSLDPGSYGYTF. Full variable domain (outside the CDR3, taken from reference TRBV7-2 and TRBJ1-2): GAGVSQSPSNKVTEKGKDVELRCDPISGHTALYWYRQSLGQGLEFLIYFQGNSAPDKSGLPSDRFSAERTGGSVSTLTIQRTQQEDSAVYLCASSLDPGSYGYTFGSGTRLTVV.

The CDR3 bases are TGTGCCAGCAGCTTAGACAGCGGAAACACCATATATTTT. It is translated as CASSLDSGNTIYF. This sequence joins TRBV6-5 and TRBJ1-3, with a tentative D call TRBD1 (5 bases). Germline CDR1 MNHEY, CDR2 SVGAGI. The CDR3 loop spans 13 amino acids. The germline V and J ends were trimmed by 6 bases and 4 bases, with 10 bases remaining between them.

The genes are TRBV9 and TRBJ1-1; 8 bases line up with TRBD1. CDR1 and CDR2 (germline): SGDLS, YYNGEE. This CDR3 region has 15 residues. The J segment lost 5 bases and the V segment lost 2 bases, leaving 8 bases of the junction unmatched. The CDR3 coding sequence is TGTGCCAGCAGCGTTAGCAGGGGGCGAGAGACTGAAGCTTTCTTT. Translated, it gives CASSVSRGRETEAFF.

CDR3 coding DNA: TGTGCCAGCAGTCAGCAGGGCGCCCAAGAGACCCAGTACTTC. It is translated as CASSQQGAQETQYF. The V and J genes are TRBV2 and TRBJ2-5, with D possibly TRBD1 on 5 matching bases. In germline, CDR1 is SNHLY, CDR2 FYNNEI. This CDR3 spans 14 amino acids. Trimming shortened V by 5 bases and J by 1 base, and 11 bases separated the two germline ends.

The chain combines TRBV18 with TRBJ1-3; TRBD1 matches at 7 bases. Per germline, CDR1 KGHSH and CDR2 LQKENI. V dropped 4 bases and J dropped 0; count of bases not matched to a gene: 3. The CDR3 is made up of 15 amino acids. The CDR3 DNA reads as TGTGCCAGCTCACTGGGACAGACCTCTGGAAACACCATATATTTT. Protein sequence: CASSLGQTSGNTIYF.

V usage is TRBV24-1 and J usage is TRBJ2-1; 11 bases are shared with TRBD1. Losses at the gene ends were 4 bases for V and 9 bases for J; bases not matched to a gene: 13. The CDR3 extends over 17 amino acids. Looked up from germline, CDR1 is KGHDR and CDR2 is SFDVKD. The CDR3, as DNA: TGTGCCACCAGTGACGCAGTCGGGACAGGGGGTTCCGGTGAGCAGTTCTTC. Its translation is CATSDAVGTGGSGEQFF.

This clone was detected a few times. The chain combines TRBV4-1 with TRBJ1-2; a possible D gene is TRBD1 (6 bases). The germline V and J ends were trimmed by 0 bases and 8 bases, with 13 bases remaining between them. CDR1 and CDR2 from the germline V gene are MGHRA and YSYEKL. The CDR3 loop spans 14 amino acids. The CDR3 region has the DNA TGCGCCAGCAGCCAAGAAAGGGCAGGGGAGGGCTACACCTTC. The encoded protein is CASSQERAGEGYTF.

The chain employs TRBV12-3 or TRBV12-4 and TRBJ2-1, with 7 bases identical to TRBD1. CDR3 length: 13 residues. The V segment lost 7 bases and the J segment 5 bases; nucleotides outside the gene matches: 5. The CDR3 DNA follows: TGTGCCAGCACCCGGGACAGAAACAATGAGCAGTTCTTC. It encodes CASTRDRNNEQFF.